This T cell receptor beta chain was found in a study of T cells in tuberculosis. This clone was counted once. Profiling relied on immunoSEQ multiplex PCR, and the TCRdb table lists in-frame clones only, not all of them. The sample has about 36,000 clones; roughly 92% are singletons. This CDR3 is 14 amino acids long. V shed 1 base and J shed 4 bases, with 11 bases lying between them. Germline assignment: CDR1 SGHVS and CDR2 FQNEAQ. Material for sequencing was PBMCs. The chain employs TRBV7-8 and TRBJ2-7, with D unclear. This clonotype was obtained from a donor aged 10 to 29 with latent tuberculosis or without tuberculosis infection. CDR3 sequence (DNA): TGTGCCAGCAGCTTAGGATCCACTACGTACGAGCAGTACTTC. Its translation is CASSLGSTTYEQYF.